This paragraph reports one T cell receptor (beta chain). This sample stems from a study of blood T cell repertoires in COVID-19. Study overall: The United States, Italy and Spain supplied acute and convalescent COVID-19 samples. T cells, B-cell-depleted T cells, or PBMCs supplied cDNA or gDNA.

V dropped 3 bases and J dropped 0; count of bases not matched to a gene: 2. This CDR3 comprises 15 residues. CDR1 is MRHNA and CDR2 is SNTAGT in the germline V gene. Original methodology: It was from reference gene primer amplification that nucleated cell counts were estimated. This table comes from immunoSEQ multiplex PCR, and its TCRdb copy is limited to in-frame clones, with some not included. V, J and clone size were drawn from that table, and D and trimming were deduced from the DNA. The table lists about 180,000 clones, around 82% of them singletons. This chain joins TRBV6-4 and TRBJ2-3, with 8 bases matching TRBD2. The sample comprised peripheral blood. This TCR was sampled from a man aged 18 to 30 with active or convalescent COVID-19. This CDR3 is CASSESGGSTDTQYF. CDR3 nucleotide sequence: TGTGCCAGCAGTGAGAGCGGGGGTAGCACAGATACGCAGTATTTT.